Listed below are T cell receptor beta chains from one sample, sequenced in a study of OX40 agonist ivuxolimab in advanced cancers. Only in-frame clones appear in the TCRdb table, and some are missing; sequencing was by immunoSEQ multiplex PCR. The sample has approximately 88,000 clones; 70% to 90% are singletons. Sequencing was performed on CD4+ or CD8+ T cells sorted from blood, taken in a trial of the OX40 agonist ivuxolimab. These receptors all stem from an adult with an advanced solid tumor such as melanoma, head and neck, liver or kidney cancer. The CDR3 runs from the conserved cysteine through the conserved F or W. Each record gives: clone size, V gene, D gene, J gene, CDR3 protein, CDR3 DNA. D genes are given only for firm matches. The size of a clone is reported for some rows only, either as once, few or many, or as a class for expanded clones.

.	TRBV9	.	TRBJ2-2	CASSVAGVNTGELFF	TGTGCCAGCAGCGTAGCCGGGGTGAACACCGGGGAGCTGTTTTTT
.	TRBV5-1	TRBD2	TRBJ2-5	CASSLEGRREETQYF	TGCGCCAGCAGCTTGGAGGGCAGGCGGGAGGAGACCCAGTACTTC
.	TRBV6-6	.	TRBJ2-3	CASSYPRGGTDTQYF	TGTGCCAGCAGTTACCCGAGGGGGGGTACAGATACGCAGTATTTT
.	TRBV11-2	TRBD1	TRBJ2-3	CASSSGGRGDTQYF	TGTGCCAGCAGCTCAGGGGGCAGGGGAGATACGCAGTATTTT
few	TRBV25-1	.	TRBJ1-2	CASRKDGEGYGYTF	TGTGCCAGCAGGAAAGACGGTGAGGGCTATGGCTACACCTTC
.	TRBV11-2	.	TRBJ1-3	CASSLGSTGNTIYF	TGTGCCAGCAGCCTCGGGTCCACTGGAAACACCATATATTTT
.	TRBV7-3	.	TRBJ1-1	CASSPGSGSTEAFF	TGTGCCAGCAGCCCCGGTTCCGGTAGCACTGAAGCTTTCTTT
.	TRBV6-1	.	TRBJ2-6	CASSGSAGLLSGANVLTF	TGTGCCAGCAGTGGGTCGGCGGGACTGCTCTCTGGGGCCAACGTCCTGACTTTC
.	TRBV6-4	TRBD2	TRBJ2-1	CASSRLAGGLYNEQFF	TGTGCCAGCAGTCGACTAGCGGGGGGGCTTTACAATGAGCAGTTCTTC
.	TRBV6-5	TRBD1	TRBJ2-2	CASNPGQGRTGELFF	TGTGCCAGCAACCCTGGACAGGGGAGGACCGGGGAGCTGTTTTTT
few	TRBV18	.	TRBJ2-6	CASSPSSTSRPTGANVLTF	TGTGCCAGCTCACCCTCCTCGACAAGCAGACCCACTGGGGCCAACGTCCTGACTTTC
.	TRBV4-1	TRBD2	TRBJ2-1	CASSSRTSGGRGEQFF	TGCGCCAGCAGCTCCCGGACTAGCGGGGGGCGTGGTGAGCAGTTCTTC
.	TRBV5-4	.	TRBJ2-7	CASSLAGGEQYF	TGTGCCAGCAGCTTGGCAGGTGGGGAGCAGTACTTC
once	TRBV6-4	.	TRBJ2-7	CASSDLKTGRWSYEQYF	TGTGCCAGCAGTGACCTCAAAACGGGACGGTGGAGCTACGAGCAGTACTTC
.	TRBV5-1	.	TRBJ2-7	CASSLGPDEQYF	TGCGCCAGCAGCTTGGGCCCGGACGAGCAGTACTTC
.	TRBV6-5	.	TRBJ2-5	CASSYRSGQETQYF	TGTGCCAGCAGTTACCGGTCAGGGCAAGAGACCCAGTACTTC
few	TRBV30	.	TRBJ2-1	CAWRRERDYNEQFF	TGTGCCTGGCGGAGGGAGAGGGATTACAATGAGCAGTTCTTC
.	TRBV5-1	TRBD2	TRBJ2-3	CASSYLLAGAKGTDTQYF	TGCGCCAGCAGCTATCTCCTAGCGGGGGCTAAGGGCACAGATACGCAGTATTTT
.	TRBV7-2	.	TRBJ1-3	CASSIRGGKVGNTIYF	TGTGCCAGCAGCATCCGTGGGGGGAAGGTTGGAAACACCATATATTTT
few	TRBV2	.	TRBJ1-5	CASSGGSNQPQHF	TGTGCCAGCAGTGGGGGAAGCAATCAGCCCCAGCATTTT
.	TRBV2	.	TRBJ1-2	CASSVLSNYGYTF	TGTGCCAGCAGTGTTCTGTCTAACTATGGCTACACCTTC
.	TRBV2	.	TRBJ2-7	CASNELSYEQYF	TGTGCCAGCAATGAACTATCCTACGAGCAGTACTTC
.	TRBV11-2	.	TRBJ2-5	CASSLARAQETQYF	TGTGCCAGCAGCTTAGCGCGCGCCCAAGAGACCCAGTACTTC
.	TRBV27	.	TRBJ1-1	CASTARGLGNTEAFF	TGTGCCAGTACGGCAAGGGGCCTAGGAAACACTGAAGCTTTCTTT
.	TRBV6-1	.	TRBJ2-1	CASTDSHNEQFF	TGTGCCAGCACCGACAGCCACAATGAGCAGTTCTTC
once	TRBV30	TRBD1	TRBJ1-2	CAWSARQGSYTF	TGTGCCTGGAGTGCCCGACAGGGGAGCTACACCTTC
.	TRBV7-2	.	TRBJ2-2	CASSLRDKGELFF	TGTGCCAGCAGCCTTCGGGATAAGGGGGAGCTGTTTTTT
.	TRBV11-2	TRBD2	TRBJ2-5	CASSIGLAEVRETQYF	TGTGCCAGCAGCATCGGACTAGCGGAGGTTAGGGAGACCCAGTACTTC
.	TRBV2	.	TRBJ1-5	CASSEGSRGARSNQPQHF	TGTGCCAGCAGTGAGGGATCCCGGGGGGCGCGTAGCAATCAGCCCCAGCATTTT
.	TRBV7-9	.	TRBJ2-7	CASSLAPALEQYF	TGTGCCAGCAGCTTAGCCCCCGCCCTCGAGCAGTACTTC
.	TRBV11-2	.	TRBJ2-5	CASTFEGQETQYF	TGTGCCAGCACGTTCGAGGGTCAAGAGACCCAGTACTTC
.	TRBV4-2	.	TRBJ2-7	CASSQGASANYEQYF	TGTGCCAGCAGCCAAGGAGCTAGCGCCAACTACGAGCAGTACTTC
few	TRBV11-2	.	TRBJ1-3	CASSFLRLQGLSGNTIYF	TGTGCCAGCAGCTTTCTCCGGCTCCAGGGACTCTCTGGAAACACCATATATTTT
few	TRBV15	TRBD2	TRBJ2-7	CATSRDSPSGGSNEQYF	TGTGCCACCAGCAGAGACTCTCCAAGCGGGGGGTCTAACGAGCAGTACTTC
once	TRBV15	TRBD2	TRBJ2-2	CATSRDPGRGGELFF	TGTGCCACCAGCAGAGATCCAGGGAGGGGCGGGGAGCTGTTTTTT
.	TRBV5-1	.	TRBJ1-1	CASSGVHSDNTEAFF	TGCGCCAGCAGCGGGGTGCACAGCGACAACACTGAAGCTTTCTTT
.	TRBV6-1	.	TRBJ1-4	CASSGGGRGNEKLFF	TGTGCCAGCAGTGGTGGAGGGCGCGGTAATGAAAAACTGTTTTTT
.	TRBV6-6	TRBD2	TRBJ2-7	CASSYSGTAGEYF	TGTGCCAGCAGTTACTCGGGGACGGCGGGGGAGTACTTC
once	TRBV6-5	TRBD1	TRBJ2-5	CASRGQTQETQYF	TGTGCCAGCAGGGGACAGACCCAAGAGACCCAGTACTTC
.	TRBV5-6	.	TRBJ2-2	CASSLTGDTGELFF	TGTGCCAGCAGCTTAACCGGGGACACCGGGGAGCTGTTTTTT
.	TRBV10-3	TRBD1	TRBJ2-1	CAIGGTGDNEQFF	TGTGCCATCGGGGGGACAGGGGACAATGAGCAGTTCTTC
.	TRBV19	.	TRBJ1-1	CASSTRQELNTEAFF	TGTGCCAGTAGTACCCGACAGGAACTGAACACTGAAGCTTTCTTT
.	TRBV25-1	.	TRBJ2-4	CASSGRTDLAKNIQYF	TGTGCCAGCAGTGGGCGGACAGATCTAGCCAAAAACATTCAGTACTTC
.	TRBV14	.	TRBJ2-1	CASSQDLSFYNEQFF	TGTGCCAGCAGCCAAGACCTAAGTTTCTACAATGAGCAGTTCTTC
.	TRBV5-1	TRBD1	TRBJ2-2	CASSREGTVNTGELFF	TGCGCCAGCAGCCGTGAGGGGACAGTCAACACCGGGGAGCTGTTTTTT
.	TRBV19	TRBD2	TRBJ2-1	CASSSRTSGLGYNEQFF	TGTGCCAGTAGTTCCCGGACTAGCGGGTTAGGTTACAATGAGCAGTTCTTC
once	TRBV5-1	TRBD1	TRBJ1-4	CASSPGTGNEKLFF	TGCGCCAGCAGCCCGGGGACAGGGAATGAAAAACTGTTTTTT
.	TRBV6-6	.	TRBJ1-5	CASSSDRVTGNQPQHF	TGTGCCAGCAGCTCGGACCGGGTGACGGGAAATCAGCCCCAGCATTTT
once	TRBV19	.	TRBJ2-3	CASSTTTGGTDTQYF	TGTGCCAGTAGTACTACCACCGGTGGCACAGATACGCAGTATTTT
.	TRBV18	.	TRBJ1-6	CASSPGPGGYNSPLHF	TGTGCCAGCTCACCGGGACCCGGGGGCTATAATTCACCCCTCCACTTT
.	TRBV15	.	TRBJ1-2	CATSRDGVYGYTF	TGTGCCACCAGCAGAGATGGGGTCTATGGCTACACCTTC
.	TRBV19	TRBD1	TRBJ1-2	CASSRPGTGGYGYTF	TGTGCCAGTAGTCGCCCCGGGACAGGGGGGTATGGCTACACCTTC
.	TRBV19	TRBD1	TRBJ2-3	CASVGGFSTDTQYF	TGTGCCAGTGTAGGGGGCTTTAGCACAGATACGCAGTATTTT
.	TRBV28	.	TRBJ1-3	CASSFPSGNTIYF	TGTGCCAGCAGTTTTCCCTCTGGAAACACCATATATTTT
once	TRBV6-6	.	TRBJ1-1	CASSYPGVGVEAFF	TGTGCCAGCAGTTACCCGGGTGTTGGGGTGGAAGCTTTCTTT
.	TRBV5-1	TRBD1	TRBJ2-7	CASNEQGAGYEQYF	TGCGCCAGCAACGAACAGGGGGCAGGGTACGAGCAGTACTTC
.	TRBV29-1	.	TRBJ1-1	CSVEPGMNTEAFF	TGCAGCGTTGAGCCCGGCATGAACACTGAAGCTTTCTTT
once	TRBV5-1	.	TRBJ1-3	CASSLSRGSGNTIYF	TGCGCCAGCAGCTTGTCTCGGGGCTCTGGAAACACCATATATTTT
.	TRBV10-3	.	TRBJ1-1	CAGRDARDTEAFF	TGTGCGGGGAGGGACGCTCGAGACACTGAAGCTTTCTTT